This TCR beta chain was recorded in a study of blood T cell repertoires in COVID-19. Study members were between about 18 and 100 years old and lived in 20 to 30 US regions. The method was immunoSEQ multiplex PCR; TCRdb's version includes in-frame clones alone and lacks a portion of them. There are some 400,000 clones in the sample; more than 70% occur only once, and 1% to 1.5% lies in the top ten. The V and J ends lost 5 bases and 6 bases respectively, with 16 bases between them. The CDR3 sequence is 15 residues long. CDR1 is SGHAT and CDR2 is FQNNGV in the germline V gene. This sequence joins TRBV11-2 and TRBJ1-4; D is ambiguous. This sequence originates from a man aged 30-40 years who had recovered from COVID-19. The sample was PBMCs or T cells enriched from blood (not recorded which). The CDR3 region has the DNA TGTGCCAGCAGCCCTAGATCAGGAGGTTATGAAAAACTGTTTTTT. It encodes CASSPRSGGYEKLFF. Full variable domain (outside the CDR3, taken from reference TRBV11-2 and TRBJ1-4): EAGVAQSPRYKIIEKRQSVAFWCNPISGHATLYWYQQILGQGPKLLIQFQNNGVVDDSQLPKDRFSAERLKGVDSTLKIQPAKLEDSAVYLCASSPRSGGYEKLFFGSGTQLSVL.